This T cell receptor beta chain was captured by sequencing in a study of CD8+ T cells in alopecia areata. Overall study: Those treated were given oral tofacitinib at 5 to 10 mg twice daily.

Lesional scalp punch biopsies and peripheral blood were collected from alopecia areata patients. PBMCs provided sorted CD4+ and CD8+ T cells. In regard to this clone: Its antigen remains unidentified.

Findings and caveats of the study: Resident alphabeta T-cell populations of normal skin are likewise subject to sequencing in scalp samples.

Germline lookup yields CDR1 MGHDK and CDR2 SYGVNS. J was trimmed by 3 bases and V by 4 bases; bases with no gene match: 3. This CDR3 region has 14 residues. cDNA prepared by RNA extraction and subsequent reverse transcription served as the template for sequencing. The assay was immunoSEQ multiplex PCR, and TCRdb's table has in-frame clones only and misses some. Seen here are 150,000 to 200,000 clones, about 60% observed once, and the top ten hold 14% to 15%. The sequences come from CD4+ T cells sorted from blood, collected at week 0. The origin of this receptor is a human donor with alopecia areata. The chain recombines TRBV25-1 with TRBJ1-2; 9 bases fit TRBD1. As DNA, the CDR3 is TGTGCCAGCAGTGGGTGGACAGGGGACTATGGCTACACCTTC. Amino acid sequence: CASSGWTGDYGYTF.